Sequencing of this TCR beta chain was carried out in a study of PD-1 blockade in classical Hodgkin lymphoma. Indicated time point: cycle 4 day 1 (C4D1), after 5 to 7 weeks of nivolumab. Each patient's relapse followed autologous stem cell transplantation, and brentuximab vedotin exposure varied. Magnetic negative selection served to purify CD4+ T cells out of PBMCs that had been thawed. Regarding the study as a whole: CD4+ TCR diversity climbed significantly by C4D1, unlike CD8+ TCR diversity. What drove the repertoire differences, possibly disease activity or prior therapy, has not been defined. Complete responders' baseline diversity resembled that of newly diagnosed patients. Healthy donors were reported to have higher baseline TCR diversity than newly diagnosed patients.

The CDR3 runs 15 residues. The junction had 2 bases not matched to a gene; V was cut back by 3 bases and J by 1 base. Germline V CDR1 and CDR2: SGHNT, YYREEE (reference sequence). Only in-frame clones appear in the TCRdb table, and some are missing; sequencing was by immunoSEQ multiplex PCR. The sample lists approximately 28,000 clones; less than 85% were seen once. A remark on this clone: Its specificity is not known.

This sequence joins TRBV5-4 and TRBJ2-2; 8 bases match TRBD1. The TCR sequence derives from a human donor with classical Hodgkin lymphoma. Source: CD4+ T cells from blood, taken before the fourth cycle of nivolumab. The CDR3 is CASSSGQVNTGELFF. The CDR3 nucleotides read TGTGCCAGCAGCTCGGGACAGGTGAACACCGGGGAGCTGTTTTTT.